The next 27 T cell receptor beta chains were all read from a single sample in a study of graft-versus-host responses after intestinal transplantation. Responders that carried the CFSE label, about 200,000 of them, were plated with about 200,000 irradiated, violet-dye-labeled stimulator cells. Profiled with immunoSEQ multiplex PCR; TCRdb holds only in-frame clones, not every one. The sample contains 8,000 to 10,000 clones, 27% of which appear only once. The source was alloreactive CD8+ T cells from a mixed lymphocyte reaction culture, collected before transplantation. The sample's subset: CFSE-low proliferating T cells sorted from approximately six-day pre-transplant mixed lymphocyte reaction (GvH or HvG direction). Source of these receptors: a human patient who was an organ donor for intestinal transplantation.

A few counts support this clone. Its ends do not fully match the called genes, so a read error is possible. The sample holds other DNA sequences that translate to the same CDR3. V gene TRBV27 combines with J gene TRBJ2-2; 12 nucleotides match TRBD2. The CDR3 contains 17 residues. From germline, CDR1 is MNHEY and CDR2 SMNVEV (reference sequence). The CDR3 spells CASRPPRLAGATGELFF. In nucleotides, the CDR3 is TGCGCCAGCAGGCCACCCCGACTAGCGGGGGCCACCGGGGAGCTGTTTTTT.

This clone has a single count. The V and J genes are TRBV14 and TRBJ2-1, with TRBD2 identical over 7 bases. Germline CDR1 reads SGHDN; CDR2 reads FVKESK. This CDR3 region has 16 residues. V shed 7 bases, J shed 0 bases, and the junction held 9 bases outside the gene matches. The CDR3 DNA follows: TGTGCCAGCACCCCTACGCGGGGGAGCTCCTACAATGAGCAGTTCTTC. Translating gives CASTPTRGSSYNEQFF.

This clone was seen more than once but under ten times. The chain employs TRBV7-9 and TRBJ1-1, with D possibly matching TRBD1 (6 bases). Germline V gene sequence: CDR1 SEHNR, CDR2 FQNEAQ (reference sequence). V lost 4 bases and J 5 bases, leaving 11 bases between the germline ends. This CDR3 spans 13 amino acids. The CDR3 sequence: CASSSYTGTEAFF. CDR3 nucleotide sequence: TGTGCCAGCAGCTCCTATACAGGGACTGAAGCTTTCTTT.

V is TRBV4-3 and J is TRBJ2-1; 9 bases map to TRBD2. Per the germline V gene, CDR1 is LGHNA and CDR2 is YSLEER. There are 18 residues in the CDR3. V lost 1 base and J lost 3; bases outside the gene matches: 10. The CDR3 is CASSQGWTSADFYNEQFF. The CDR3 DNA reads TGCGCCAGCAGCCAAGGATGGACTAGCGCCGATTTCTACAATGAGCAGTTCTTC.

By its share, this clone is medium-sized. The chain couples TRBV12-5 to TRBJ2-3, with a possible D match to TRBD1 (5 bases). Trimming took 3 bases from V and 2 from J, leaving 24 bases between them. CDR3 length equals 19 residues. CDR1 is LGHNT, CDR2 FRNRAP, per germline. The CDR3 DNA is TGTGCTAGTGGTTTTACACTCGAGACAGTGAAGGATCACACAGATACGCAGTATTTT. Its translation is CASGFTLETVKDHTDTQYF.

The rearrangement links TRBV7-9 to TRBJ2-7, with D possibly matching TRBD2 (6 bases). The CDR3 runs to 14 residues. Trimming stripped 0 bases from V and 1 base from J, with 7 bases between. Looked up from germline, CDR1 is SEHNR and CDR2 is FQNEAQ (reference sequence). The CDR3 nucleotides read TGTGCCAGCAGCTTAGCGGGAGGTTCCTACGAGCAGTACTTC. This codes for CASSLAGGSYEQYF.

V and J are TRBV27 and TRBJ1-1; weak D call: TRBD1 (5 bases). The CDR3 covers 14 residues. The V gene's germline CDR1 is MNHEY and CDR2 SMNVEV (reference sequence). Trimming removed 3 bases from V and 1 base from J, with 9 bases in between. CDR3 sequence (DNA): TGTGCCAGCAGTTTGGTAGGGGCGAACACTGAAGCTTTCTTT. Translating it yields CASSLVGANTEAFF.

With respect to this clone: A much larger clone lies one base from this, so it may be a read error. The chain is built from TRBV5-1 and TRBJ1-6; 9 bases fit TRBD1. CDR1 is SGHRS, CDR2 YFSETQ, per germline. The trim removed 4 bases at V and 8 bases at J, leaving 7 bases unmatched. CDR3 length: 15 amino acids. CDR3 amino acids: CASSLATGGDSPLHF. In nucleotides, the CDR3 is TGCGCCAGCAGCCTCGCGACAGGGGGGGATTCACCCCTCCACTTT.

This clone was seen a single time. The chain links TRBV4-3 to TRBJ2-7; the D gene could be TRBD1 or TRBD2 (6 bases each). V was cut by 5 bases and J by 6 bases, with 11 bases left in between. Germline V gene data show CDR1 as LGHNA and CDR2 as YSLEER. CDR3 length: 12 amino acids. CDR3 nucleotide sequence: TGCGCCAGCAGCGGGGGGCGGGGCGAGCAGTACTTC. This translates into CASSGGRGEQYF.

This chain links TRBV4-3 with TRBJ2-5, with D maybe TRBD2 (7 bases). Trimming removed 0 bases at V and 4 bases at J, with 12 bases between. Germline CDR1 is LGHNA and CDR2 is YSLEER. This CDR3 is 15 amino acids long. The CDR3 reads CASSQDRGGGETQYF. The CDR3 DNA follows: TGCGCCAGCAGCCAAGATAGGGGGGGCGGAGAGACCCAGTACTTC.

This chain uses TRBV1 with TRBJ2-6; TRBD1 is taken as the D call from the table, unchecked against the DNA. TRBV1 counts as a pseudogene. This CDR3 is built from 18 residues. CDR3 region: CTSSIVCLCTSRANVLTF. The DNA of the CDR3 is TGCACCAGCAGTATCGTATGTTTGTGCACAAGTCGGGCCAACGTCCTGACTTTC.

This clone was recorded a few times. The chain carries TRBV6-9 and TRBJ1-2; no clear D. The CDR3 is 12 amino acids. Trimming shortened V by 4 bases and J by 5 bases, and 8 bases separated the two germline ends. Germline loops: CDR1 MNHGY, CDR2 SVAAGI. The CDR3 coding sequence is TGTGCCAGCAGTTCTGACGGGTATGGCTACACCTTC. Residues: CASSSDGYGYTF.

This clone is medium-sized in the sample. J is TRBJ2-7 and V is TRBV7-9; tentative D call: TRBD2 (6 bases). Trimming removed 1 base at V and 1 base at J, with 11 bases between. Germline V gives CDR1 SEHNR, CDR2 FQNEAQ (reference sequence). The CDR3 consists of 15 residues. CDR3 bases: TGTGCCAGCAGCTTAGGCGCCGGGGGTTCCTACGAGCAGTACTTC. This gives the protein CASSLGAGGSYEQYF.

The V gene is TRBV5-4, the J gene TRBJ2-5; 7 bases align to TRBD1. The DNA end favors TRBJ2-7, so the J call may be wrong. The CDR3 contains 14 residues. Germline-derived CDR1 and CDR2 are SGHNT and YYREEE (reference sequence). The CDR3 DNA sequence: TGTGCCAGCAGCTTGGAGGGGGCGCAGTACGAGCAGTACTTC. Translated: CASSLEGAQYEQYF.

Regarding this clone: The junction differs from germline at one of its ends, possibly a read error. V is TRBV30 and J is TRBJ1-2, with D possibly matching TRBD1 (5 bases). The V gene's germline CDR1 is GTSNPN and CDR2 SVGIG (reference sequence). The CDR3 runs 18 residues. CDR3 region: CGWAGLRQGSSLIYGYTF. CDR3 bases: TGTGGCTGGGCAGGGTTGAGGCAGGGAAGTAGTTTGATCTATGGCTACACCTTC.

The chain recombines TRBV27 with TRBJ2-5; possible D gene TRBD2, 5 bases. Between the trimmed V and J ends, which lost 2 bases and 3 bases, there was a span of 7 bases. This CDR3 is built from 13 residues. Germline V gene sequence: CDR1 MNHEY, CDR2 SMNVEV (reference sequence). This CDR3 is CASSLLGEETQYF. For the CDR3, the DNA is TGTGCCAGCAGTTTACTCGGGGAAGAGACCCAGTACTTC.

The chain employs TRBV7-9 and TRBJ2-1, with D perhaps TRBD1 or TRBD2 (6 bases each). This CDR3 comprises 16 residues. Germline assignment: CDR1 SEHNR and CDR2 FQNEAQ (reference sequence). Trimming took 5 bases from V and 4 from J, leaving 18 bases between them. This CDR3 reads CASSPQSGATYNEQFF. The CDR3 DNA is TGTGCCAGCAGCCCACAATCGGGGGCTACATACAATGAGCAGTTCTTC.

The V and J genes are TRBV7-2 and TRBJ2-5, with 7 bases matching TRBD2. Unmatched junction bases numbered 11, after V lost 3 bases and J lost 4 bases. The length of the CDR3 is 16 residues. Germline V gives CDR1 SGHTA, CDR2 FQGNSA. CDR3 sequence: CASSFRGDPAGETQYF. CDR3 DNA: TGTGCCAGCAGCTTTCGGGGGGACCCGGCTGGAGAGACCCAGTACTTC.

V and J are TRBV11-1 and TRBJ1-1; possible D gene TRBD1, 5 bases. Per the germline V gene, CDR1 is SGHAT and CDR2 is FQDESV (reference sequence). This CDR3 spans 14 amino acids. The germline V and J ends were trimmed by 5 bases and 0 bases, with 10 bases remaining between them. CDR3 DNA sequence: TGTGCCAGCAGCCCACCGACAGTGAACACTGAAGCTTTCTTT. Translation: CASSPPTVNTEAFF.

The chain uses TRBV6-5 and TRBJ1-1; 7 nucleotides line up with TRBD1. Per the germline V gene, CDR1 is MNHEY and CDR2 is SVGAGI. V gave up 0 bases and J gave up 5 bases; unmatched junction bases: 3. The CDR3 runs 14 residues. DNA of the CDR3: TGTGCCAGCAGTTACTCCTCAGGGGGGACTGAAGCTTTCTTT. It encodes CASSYSSGGTEAFF.

This clone was seen just once. The V and J genes are TRBV7-2 and TRBJ2-1; a possible D gene is TRBD2 (6 bases). The CDR3 is 16 residues long. The V end lost 5 bases, the J end lost 0 bases, and 14 bases lay between the germline ends. CDR1 and CDR2 from the germline V gene are SGHTA and FQGNSA. The CDR3 DNA follows: TGTGCCAGCAGCCCGCGACTAGTTCGCTCCTACAATGAGCAGTTCTTC. Translated: CASSPRLVRSYNEQFF.

This chain connects TRBV6-5 to TRBJ1-3; no clear D. TRBJ2-2 explains the end of the DNA better; the J call may be wrong. CDR3 length equals 16 residues. CDR1 is MNHEY and CDR2 is SVGAGI in the germline V gene. CDR3 in DNA: TGTGCCAGCAGTTACTCGATTGCTAGTCCTACCGGGGAGCTGTTTTTT. As protein: CASSYSIASPTGELFF.

Details on this clone: This may arise from a read error, as a much more abundant clone is one base away. The chain has TRBV13 and TRBJ1-1; D is ambiguous. Germline V gene data show CDR1 as PRHDT and CDR2 as FYEKMQ (reference sequence). There are 12 residues in the CDR3. For the CDR3, the DNA is TGTGCCTGCAGCTTAGGCCCGGGTGAAGCTTTCTTT. Translation gives CACSLGPGEAFF.

The genes are TRBV7-9 and TRBJ1-1; D is unclear. V gave up 4 bases and J gave up 5 bases, with 8 bases separating them. CDR1 and CDR2 from the germline V gene are SEHNR and FQNEAQ (reference sequence). The CDR3 loop spans 12 amino acids. CDR3 region: CASSSGWTEAFF. CDR3 bases: TGTGCCAGCAGCTCGGGGTGGACTGAAGCTTTCTTT. Combining the CDR3 with reference TRBV7-9 and TRBJ1-1 gives the whole variable domain DTGVSQNPRHKITKRGQNVTFRCDPISEHNRLYWYRQTLGQGPEFLTYFQNEAQLEKSRLLSDRFSAERPKGSFSTLEIQRTEQGDSAMYLCASSSGWTEAFFGQGTRLTVV.

This clone has a handful of counts. The chain combines TRBV6-5 with TRBJ2-3; 14 bases are shared with TRBD2. Germline V gives CDR1 MNHEY, CDR2 SVGAGI. This CDR3 has 14 amino acids. The ends lost 5 bases at V and 9 bases at J; junction bases unmatched: 4. CDR3 coding DNA: TGTGCCAGCAGTACCGGACTAGCGGGGGGAACGCAGTATTTT. Translated: CASSTGLAGGTQYF.

The chain links TRBV27 to TRBJ2-7, with D perhaps assigned TRBD1 or TRBD2 (5 bases each). V was pared by 4 bases and J by 2 bases, with 15 bases between. The CDR3 is made up of 15 amino acids. Germline V CDR1 and CDR2: MNHEY, SMNVEV (reference sequence). The CDR3 sequence: CASSSGAGIAYEQYF. DNA of the CDR3: TGTGCCAGCAGTTCCGGGGCCGGGATCGCCTACGAGCAGTACTTC.

This clone has more than one count but fewer than ten. V and J are TRBV7-3 and TRBJ2-7; D not resolved. V dropped 3 bases and J dropped 1 base, with 13 bases sitting between them. The CDR3 has 15 residues. From germline, CDR1 is SGHTA and CDR2 FQGTGA. CDR3 protein: CASSLSPEKSYEQYF. The CDR3 coding sequence is TGTGCCAGCAGCTTGTCTCCGGAGAAATCCTACGAGCAGTACTTC.